These T cell receptor beta chains were read from a single sample in a study of cytomegalovirus exposure and HLA in healthy donors. The data were produced by immunoSEQ multiplex PCR, yet TCRdb's version contains in-frame clones alone and is incomplete. This repertoire shows roughly 120,000 clones, 15% found once; its top ten account for under 2.5%. The source material was PBMCs. These receptors originate from a young woman in good health and CMV-seronegative. CDR3s include the opening cysteine and the closing phenylalanine or tryptophan. Fields, in order: J gene, V gene, clone size, D gene, CDR3 DNA, CDR3 protein. D genes are given only for firm matches. Expanded clones are given a class, and other clones once, few, many or no size at all.

TRBJ1-1,TRBV28,NA,NA,TGTGCCAGCAGCGAACTTACAGAAATGAACACTGAAGCTTTCTTT,CASSELTEMNTEAFF
TRBJ1-3,TRBV19,few,NA,TGTGCCAGTAGTAGGCCAGCGCCTGGAAACACCATATATTTT,CASSRPAPGNTIYF
TRBJ2-7,TRBV6-5,NA,TRBD1,TGTGCCAGCAGTAGGACAGGGAGCTCCTACGAGCAGTACTTC,CASSRTGSSYEQYF
TRBJ1-4,TRBV6-5,NA,NA,TGTGCCAGCAGTTATCTCCAGTCAACGGGTGAAAAACTGTTTTTT,CASSYLQSTGEKLFF
TRBJ1-1,TRBV7-8,NA,NA,TGTGCCAGCAGCAGAACACAGCACACTGAAGCTTTCTTT,CASSRTQHTEAFF
TRBJ2-3,TRBV10-3,NA,NA,TGTGCCATCAGCGTCCCCTCCGGTACAGATACGCAGTATTTT,CAISVPSGTDTQYF
TRBJ2-7,TRBV25-1,few,NA,TGTGCCAGCAGGGGTAGCGGTGGCTACGAGCAGTACTTC,CASRGSGGYEQYF
TRBJ2-2,TRBV6-1,few,NA,TGTGCCAGCGGCGCGGGACTCCTCACCGGGGAGCTGTTTTTT,CASGAGLLTGELFF
TRBJ2-5,TRBV18,NA,NA,TGTGCCAGCTCACCTGGCGGTCAAGAGACCCAGTACTTC,CASSPGGQETQYF
TRBJ2-3,TRBV5-5,few,TRBD2,TGTGCCAGCAGCCCGGGGGGGGCAGATACGCAGTATTTT,CASSPGGADTQYF
TRBJ1-1,TRBV7-2,few,TRBD1,TGTGCCAGCAGCCCACCCGGACAGGGGGGAACTGAAGCTTTCTTT,CASSPPGQGGTEAFF
TRBJ1-2,TRBV6-1,NA,TRBD1,TGTGCCAGCAGTGGAGACAGGGGGCGAAATGGCTACACCTTC,CASSGDRGRNGYTF
TRBJ2-1,TRBV9,few,TRBD2,TGTGCCAGCAGCGCCCCAAAGCTAGCGGGAGGGAACAATGAGCAGTTCTTC,CASSAPKLAGGNNEQFF
TRBJ2-2,TRBV2,NA,NA,TGTGCCAGCGTTACAGGTTCCGGGGAGCTGTTTTTT,CASVTGSGELFF